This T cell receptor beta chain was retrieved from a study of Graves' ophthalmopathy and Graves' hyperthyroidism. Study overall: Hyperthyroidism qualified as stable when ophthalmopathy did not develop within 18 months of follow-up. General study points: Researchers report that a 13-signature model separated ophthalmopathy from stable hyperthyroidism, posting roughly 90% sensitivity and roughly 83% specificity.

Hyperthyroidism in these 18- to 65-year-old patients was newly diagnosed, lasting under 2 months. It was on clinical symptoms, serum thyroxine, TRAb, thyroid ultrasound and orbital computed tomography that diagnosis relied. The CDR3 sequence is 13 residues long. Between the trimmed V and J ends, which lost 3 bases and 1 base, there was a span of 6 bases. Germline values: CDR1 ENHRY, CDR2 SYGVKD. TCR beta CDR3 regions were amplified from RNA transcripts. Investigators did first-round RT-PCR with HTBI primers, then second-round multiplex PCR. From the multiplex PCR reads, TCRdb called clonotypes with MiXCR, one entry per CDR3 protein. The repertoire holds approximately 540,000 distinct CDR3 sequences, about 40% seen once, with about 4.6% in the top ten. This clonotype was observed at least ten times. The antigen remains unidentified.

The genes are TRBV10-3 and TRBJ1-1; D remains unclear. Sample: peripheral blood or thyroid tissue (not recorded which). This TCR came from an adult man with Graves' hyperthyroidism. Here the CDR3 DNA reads TGTGCCATCAGTGAAGACAAGAACACTGAAGCTTTCTTT. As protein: CAISEDKNTEAFF.